The sample holds many counts of the clone carrying this T cell receptor (beta chain). Its specificity is not known. V lost 2 bases to trimming and J lost 5 bases, with 7 bases between them. The CDR3 runs 13 residues. Germline loops: CDR1 SGHVS, CDR2 FNYEAQ. This record belongs to a study of T cell repertoires in cytomegalovirus infection. Overall study context: It can be stated that public TCR beta signatures indicated CMV infection as well as a matching HLA type.

Broader study findings: Summed frequency of shared TCR beta families picked out CMV carriers who also had the relevant HLA. Dominant in the ex vivo response were TCR beta clonotypes restricted by HLA-C and specific for CMV.

One entry per CDR3 protein results from TCRdb running MiXCR on the reads. Among under 150,000 distinct CDR3 sequences listed, 30% to 35% were seen once. The source material was CD8+ T cells from cultured PBMCs, sampled from culture after CMV antigen stimulation. The V and J genes are TRBV7-6 and TRBJ1-5; a possible D gene is TRBD1 (5 bases). This sequence originates from a human donor in good health (CMV status not recorded). Some clones in this sample may be carry-over from other donors' samples. CDR3: CASSLIRDQPQHF. CDR3 coding DNA: TGTGCCAGCAGCTTAATCAGGGATCAGCCCCAGCATTTT.